Listed below are T cell receptor beta chains from one sample, sequenced in a study of CD8 T cells in ankylosing spondylitis. TCRdb re-called the 5' RACE reads through MiXCR, storing one row per CDR3 protein. The repertoire includes 200,000 to 250,000 distinct CDR3 sequences, approximately 12% of them detected once, and less than 7.5% sits in the top ten. Sequencing input: blood, either unsorted or a sorted T cell fraction (not recorded which). The source of these receptors is a male donor with ankylosing spondylitis or in good health (not recorded which). Each CDR3 is given with its conserved first and last residue. The order of the fields is D gene, V gene, J gene, clone size, CDR3 protein, CDR3 DNA. D genes are given only for firm matches. Rows give clone size only sometimes, using once, few, many, or a class for an expanded clone.

>-|TRBV5-1|TRBJ2-7|few
CASSLSSGPREQYF
TGCGCCAGCAGCTTGAGTTCGGGGCCCCGCGAGCAGTACTTC
>-|TRBV13|TRBJ1-1|many
CASSPRTIPDSEAFF
TGTGCCAGCAGCCCACGGACGATTCCCGATTCGGAAGCTTTCTTT
>-|TRBV5-1|TRBJ2-3|-
CASSLGTIETDTQYF
TGCGCCAGCAGCTTGGGGACAATCGAAACAGATACGCAGTATTTT
>TRBD1|TRBV7-3|TRBJ2-3|few
CASSPQGAADTQYF
TGTGCCAGCAGCCCCCAGGGGGCCGCAGATACGCAGTATTTT
>TRBD2|TRBV4-2|TRBJ2-3|many
CASSQDPLAASTDTQYF
TGTGCCAGCAGCCAAGATCCACTAGCGGCGAGCACAGATACGCAGTATTTT
>-|TRBV5-1|TRBJ2-2|many
CASSLTQGVGELFF
TGCGCCAGCAGCTTGACACAGGGCGTCGGGGAGCTGTTTTTT
>-|TRBV6-1|TRBJ1-5|few
CASRHRGVNQPQHF
TGTGCCAGCAGGCACCGGGGCGTTAATCAGCCCCAGCATTTT
>TRBD2|TRBV7-2|TRBJ2-1|-
CASSQTVAGYNEQFF
TGTGCCAGCAGCCAGACGGTAGCGGGATACAATGAGCAGTTCTTC
>-|TRBV6-5|TRBJ2-3|few
CASSYSGRGLPDTQYF
TGTGCCAGCAGTTACTCAGGGCGGGGCCTCCCAGATACGCAGTATTTT
>-|TRBV29-1|TRBJ1-1|many
CSVGPHEAFF
TGCAGCGTTGGGCCACATGAAGCTTTCTTT
>-|TRBV5-1|TRBJ1-2|-
CARSGRGSGYTF
TGCGCCAGGAGCGGGAGGGGATCGGGCTACACCTTC
>TRBD1|TRBV5-1|TRBJ1-4|-
CASSSGQGMNEKLLF
TGCGCCAGCAGCTCTGGACAGGGGATGAACGAAAAACTGCTTTTT
>TRBD1|TRBV11-1|TRBJ2-1|-
CASSPPVSSDRGYNEQFF
TGTGCCAGCAGCCCCCCCGTCTCTTCGGACAGGGGATACAATGAGCAGTTCTTC
>-|TRBV20-1|TRBJ1-1|many
CSAIPTGGMNTEAFF
TGCAGTGCTATTCCGACCGGGGGAATGAACACTGAAGCTTTCTTT
>TRBD2|TRBV5-1|TRBJ2-5|many
CASSLLSGRGETQYF
TGCGCCAGCAGCCTCCTTAGCGGGAGGGGGGAGACCCAGTACTTC
>-|TRBV3-1|TRBJ2-1|-
CVSSQDNGNYNEQFF
TGTGTCAGCAGCCAAGATAACGGGAACTACAATGAGCAGTTCTTC
>-|TRBV20-1|TRBJ2-3|many
CSAGSTDTQYF
TGCAGTGCGGGTAGCACAGATACGCAGTATTTT
>-|TRBV6-1|TRBJ2-5|-
CASSEGQGGAETQYF
TGTGCCAGCAGTGAAGGACAGGGCGGGGCTGAGACCCAGTACTTC
>-|TRBV6-1|TRBJ2-2|few
CASIPFGGATGELFF
TGTGCCAGCATTCCTTTTGGTGGGGCCACCGGGGAGCTGTTTTTT
>-|TRBV24-1|TRBJ2-3|many
CATSDSSGTSTDTQYF
TGTGCCACCAGTGACTCGTCCGGGACTAGCACAGATACGCAGTATTTT
>TRBD2|TRBV20-1|TRBJ2-3|many
CSAELLAGFADTQYF
TGCAGTGCTGAGCTACTAGCGGGATTTGCAGATACGCAGTATTTT
>TRBD2|TRBV20-1|TRBJ2-1|many
CSADPGTSGRGEQFF
TGCAGTGCTGACCCCGGGACTAGCGGGAGAGGGGAGCAGTTCTTC
>-|TRBV12-3/TRBV12-4|TRBJ1-1|many
CASSRDSGANTEAFF
TGTGCCAGCTCCAGGGACTCAGGGGCGAACACTGAAGCTTTCTTT
>-|TRBV20-1|TRBJ2-7|many
CSASLQGYEQYF
TGCAGTGCTAGTCTCCAGGGCTACGAGCAGTACTTC
>-|TRBV15|TRBJ2-1|-
CATSKGTTQMNQFF
TGTGCCACCAGCAAGGGCACTACCCAAATGAACCAGTTCTTC
>-|TRBV20-1|TRBJ1-2|few
CSARDTGSYGYTF
TGCAGTGCTAGAGATACAGGTTCCTATGGCTACACCTTC
>-|TRBV5-1|TRBJ2-1|once
CASRSDSGDFNEQFF
TGCGCCAGCAGATCGGACTCAGGGGACTTCAATGAGCAGTTCTTC
>TRBD1|TRBV5-1|TRBJ2-3|-
CASSRDRVADTQYF
TGCGCCAGCAGCCGGGACAGGGTGGCAGATACGCAGTATTTT
>-|TRBV5-1|TRBJ1-1|many
CASSPGVNDMNTEAFF
TGCGCCAGCAGTCCAGGGGTGAATGATATGAACACTGAAGCTTTCTTT
>TRBD1|TRBV24-1|TRBJ2-4|many
CATKHRSGTGGISKNIQYF
TGTGCCACCAAACATCGCTCCGGGACAGGGGGTATATCCAAAAACATTCAGTACTTC
>TRBD2|TRBV5-1|TRBJ2-1|few
CASSLRERGGPYNEQFF
TGCGCCAGCAGCTTGAGGGAGCGGGGGGGGCCCTACAATGAGCAGTTCTTC
>-|TRBV5-1|TRBJ1-1|many
CASSLGQKNTEAFF
TGCGCCAGCAGCTTGGGCCAGAAAAACACTGAAGCTTTCTTT
>-|TRBV5-1|TRBJ2-7|many
CASSPDQPANEQYF
TGCGCCAGCAGCCCTGATCAACCCGCCAACGAGCAGTACTTC
>-|TRBV5-1|TRBJ2-7|few
CASSSGWQAYEQYF
TGCGCCAGCAGCTCTGGCTGGCAGGCCTACGAGCAGTACTTC
>TRBD1|TRBV20-1|TRBJ1-1|-
CSARHRGRTEAFF
TGCAGTGCCAGACACAGGGGTCGGACTGAAGCTTTCTTT
>-|TRBV20-1|TRBJ1-2|-
CSASQGRNYGYTF
TGCAGTGCTTCCCAGGGGAGGAACTATGGCTACACCTTC
>-|TRBV20-1|TRBJ2-7|many
CSAFIRDPTKQYF
TGCAGTGCTTTTATCAGGGACCCAACCAAGCAGTACTTC
>-|TRBV5-1|TRBJ2-2|many
CASSKAADTGELFF
TGCGCCAGCAGCAAGGCCGCCGACACCGGGGAGCTGTTTTTT
>-|TRBV4-1|TRBJ2-3|-
CASSQEPLTSTDTQYF
TGCGCCAGCAGCCAAGAACCACTAACTAGCACAGATACGCAGTATTTT
>-|TRBV10-2|TRBJ1-1|many
CASRQGSEAFF
TGCGCCAGCAGACAGGGTTCTGAAGCTTTCTTT
>-|TRBV29-1|TRBJ1-2|many
CSIPGVDNGYTF
TGCAGCATCCCTGGGGTAGATAATGGCTACACCTTC
>-|TRBV12-3/TRBV12-4|TRBJ1-2|many
CASSLAGLTGAGYTF
TGTGCCAGCAGTTTAGCGGGACTTACGGGTGCTGGCTACACCTTC
>-|TRBV12-5|TRBJ2-7|-
CASGTPGSSYEQYF
TGTGCTAGTGGTACCCCGGGGAGCTCCTACGAGCAGTACTTC
>-|TRBV5-1|TRBJ2-1|many
CASSPAGGHEQFF
TGCGCCAGCAGCCCCGCCGGGGGTCATGAGCAGTTCTTC
>-|TRBV2|TRBJ1-6|-
CASSENGAIHSPLHF
TGTGCCAGCAGTGAAAACGGGGCCATTCATTCACCCCTCCACTTT
>TRBD1|TRBV5-1|TRBJ1-1|many
CASSLDRGIAFF
TGCGCCAGCAGCTTGGACAGGGGGATTGCTTTCTTT
>-|TRBV12-3/TRBV12-4|TRBJ2-2|many
CASSPGRVGELFF
TGTGCCAGCAGTCCAGGCCGGGTCGGGGAGCTGTTTTTT
>-|TRBV27|TRBJ1-5|many
CASSFGLRQPQHF
TGTGCCAGCAGTTTTGGGTTGAGGCAGCCCCAGCATTTT